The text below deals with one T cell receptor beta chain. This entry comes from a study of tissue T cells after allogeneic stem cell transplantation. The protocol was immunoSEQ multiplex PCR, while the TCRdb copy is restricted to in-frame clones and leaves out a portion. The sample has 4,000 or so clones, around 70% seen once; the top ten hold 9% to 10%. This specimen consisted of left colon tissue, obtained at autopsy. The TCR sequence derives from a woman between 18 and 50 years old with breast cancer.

Written as DNA, the CDR3 is TGTGCCAGCAGCCAAGCACAGGGGACCGGGGAGCTGTTTTTT. Translating it yields CASSQAQGTGELFF. The gene calls are TRBV3-1 (or the pseudogene TRBV3-2) and TRBJ2-2; 7 positions agree with TRBD1. V dropped 1 base and J dropped 5; count of bases not matched to a gene: 1. CDR1 and CDR2 from the germline V gene are LGHDT and YNNKEL (reference sequence). The CDR3 covers 14 residues.